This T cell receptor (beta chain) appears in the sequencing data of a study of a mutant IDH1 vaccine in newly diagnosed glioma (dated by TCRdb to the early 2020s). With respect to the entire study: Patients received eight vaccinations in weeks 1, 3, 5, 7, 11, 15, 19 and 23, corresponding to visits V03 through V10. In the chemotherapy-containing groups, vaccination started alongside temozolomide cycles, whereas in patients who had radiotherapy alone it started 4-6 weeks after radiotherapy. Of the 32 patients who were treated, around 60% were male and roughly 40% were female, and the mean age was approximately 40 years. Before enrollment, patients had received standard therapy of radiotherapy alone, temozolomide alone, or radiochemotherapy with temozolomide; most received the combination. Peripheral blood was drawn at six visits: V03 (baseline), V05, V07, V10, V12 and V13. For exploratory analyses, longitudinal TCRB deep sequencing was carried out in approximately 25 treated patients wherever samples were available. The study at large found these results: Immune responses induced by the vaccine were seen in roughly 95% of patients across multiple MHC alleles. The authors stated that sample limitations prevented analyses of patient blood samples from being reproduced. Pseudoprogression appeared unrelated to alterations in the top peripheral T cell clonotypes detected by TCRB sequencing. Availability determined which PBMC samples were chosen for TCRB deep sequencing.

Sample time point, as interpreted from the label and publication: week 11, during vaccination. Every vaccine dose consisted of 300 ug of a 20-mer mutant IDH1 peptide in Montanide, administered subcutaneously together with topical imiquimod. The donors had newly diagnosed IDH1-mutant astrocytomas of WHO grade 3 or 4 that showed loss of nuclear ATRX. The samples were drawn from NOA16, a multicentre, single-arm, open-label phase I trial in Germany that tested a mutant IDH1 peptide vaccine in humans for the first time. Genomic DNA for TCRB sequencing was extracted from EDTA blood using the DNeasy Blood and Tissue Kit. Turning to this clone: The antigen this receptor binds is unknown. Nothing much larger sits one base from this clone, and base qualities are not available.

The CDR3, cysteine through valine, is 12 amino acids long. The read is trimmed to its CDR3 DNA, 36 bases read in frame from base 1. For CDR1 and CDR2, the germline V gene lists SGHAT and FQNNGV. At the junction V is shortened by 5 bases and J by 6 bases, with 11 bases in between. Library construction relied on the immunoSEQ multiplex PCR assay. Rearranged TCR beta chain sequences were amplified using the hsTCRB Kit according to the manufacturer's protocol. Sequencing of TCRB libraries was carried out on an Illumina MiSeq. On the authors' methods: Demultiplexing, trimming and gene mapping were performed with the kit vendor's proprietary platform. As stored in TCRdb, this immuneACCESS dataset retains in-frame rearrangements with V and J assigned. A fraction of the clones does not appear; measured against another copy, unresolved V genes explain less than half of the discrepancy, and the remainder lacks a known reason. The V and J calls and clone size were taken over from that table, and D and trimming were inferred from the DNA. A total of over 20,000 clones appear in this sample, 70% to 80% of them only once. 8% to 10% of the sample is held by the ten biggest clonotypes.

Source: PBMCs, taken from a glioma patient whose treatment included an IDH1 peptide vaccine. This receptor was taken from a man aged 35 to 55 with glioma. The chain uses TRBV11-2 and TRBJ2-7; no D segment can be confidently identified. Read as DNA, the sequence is TGTGCCAGCAGCCTGCCCCTGGGCGAGCAGTACGTC. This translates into CASSLPLGEQYV.